Presented here are 5 T cell receptor beta chains from one specimen sequenced in a study of T cell responses to AZD1222 COVID-19 vaccine. This table comes from immunoSEQ multiplex PCR, and its TCRdb copy is limited to in-frame clones, with some not included. The sample shows roughly 160,000 clones, around nine tenths of them seen only once. The source material was peripheral blood, sampled 28 days after the second AZD1222 dose. The receptors stem from an adult who received the AZD1222 COVID-19 vaccine.

The chain employs TRBV2 and TRBJ2-7; D might be TRBD1 or TRBD2, each matching 5 bases. The ends were cut back, 5 bases at V and 10 bases at J, with 18 bases in the middle. Germline CDR1 and CDR2: SNHLY and FYNNEI. This CDR3 region has 13 residues. The CDR3 loop reads CASSQVPPGPQYF. The CDR3 nucleotides are TGTGCCAGCAGTCAGGTACCCCCGGGACCTCAGTACTTC. The full variable domain, in which reference TRBV2 and TRBJ2-7 provide the parts outside the CDR3, is EPEVTQTPSHQVTQMGQEVILRCVPISNHLYFYWYRQILGQKVEFLVSFYNNEISEKSEIFDDQFSVERPDGSNFTLKIRSTKLEDSAMYFCASSQVPPGPQYFGPGTRLTVT.

This clone was seen a single time. The rearrangement uses TRBV19 and TRBJ1-1; D is perhaps TRBD1 (5 bases). The V gene lost 7 bases and the J gene lost 1 base, with 13 bases spanning the gap. The CDR3 runs 14 residues. CDR1 and CDR2 from the germline V gene are LNHDA and SQIVND (reference sequence). In DNA, the CDR3 is TGTGCCAGTACCTCAAGGGGCGCGAACACTGAAGCTTTCTTT. It codes for CASTSRGANTEAFF.

J is TRBJ1-5 and V is TRBV6-5; D remains unclear. This CDR3 has 16 residues. V dropped 2 bases and J dropped 3 bases, with 14 bases sitting between them. CDR1 and CDR2 from the germline V gene are MNHEY and SVGAGI. The CDR3 coding sequence is TGTGCCAGCAGTTACGGACCGACTAGCCTCAATCAGCCCCAGCATTTT. As protein: CASSYGPTSLNQPQHF.

In regard to this clone: One junction end does not reproduce the germline sequence, and a read error may be involved. This chain uses TRBV2 with TRBJ1-1; D is possibly TRBD1 (5 bases). The CDR3 is 9 residues long. Per the germline V gene, CDR1 is SNHLY and CDR2 is FYNNEI. DNA of the CDR3: TGTGCCAGCACTATGACAGCAACATTT. Residues: CASTMTATF.

The V call is TRBV2, the J call TRBJ2-7; no definite D call. The CDR3 extends over 12 amino acids. Germline V gene lookup returns CDR1 SNHLY and CDR2 FYNNEI. The V end lost 7 bases, the J end lost 5 bases, and 12 bases lay between the germline ends. Here the CDR3 DNA reads TGTGCCAGCAATGGGGTTGGGAACGAGCAGTACTTC. This sequence encodes CASNGVGNEQYF.